The 14 T cell receptor beta chains listed next were all sequenced from one sample in a study of PD-L1 blockade in urothelial cancer. Only in-frame clones appear in the TCRdb table, and some are missing; sequencing was by immunoSEQ multiplex PCR. The table includes more than 80,000 clones, around 80% detected once. Sequences were derived from PBMCs, sampled around atezolizumab (anti-PD-L1) treatment. Source of these receptors: a man aged 65 to 85 with urothelial cancer.

V is TRBV5-4 and J is TRBJ2-7, with 8 bases that match TRBD2. The CDR3 contains 15 residues. Trimming removed 0 bases from V and 0 bases from J; junction bases left unmatched: 2. Looked up from germline, CDR1 is SGHNT and CDR2 is YYREEE (reference sequence). The CDR3 region is CASSLGGGISYEQYF. The CDR3 region has the DNA TGTGCCAGCAGCTTGGGCGGGGGGATCTCCTACGAGCAGTACTTC.

The rearrangement joins TRBV11-3 to TRBJ2-3; TRBD2 aligns across 7 bases. The germline gives CDR1 SGHNT, CDR2 YENEEA. Losses at the gene ends were 6 bases for V and 0 bases for J; bases not matched to a gene: 3. The CDR3 extends over 14 amino acids. CDR3 sequence reads: CASRTLASTDTQYF. The CDR3 DNA sequence: TGTGCCAGCAGAACACTAGCGAGCACAGATACGCAGTATTTT.

The genes are TRBV5-1 and TRBJ1-2, with TRBD1 matching 7 bases. V lost 6 bases to trimming and J lost 3 bases; unmatched junction nucleotides: 11. The CDR3 runs 15 residues. The V gene's germline CDR1 is SGHRS and CDR2 YFSETQ. CDR3 sequence (DNA): TGCGCCAGCACCCCGGAGGAGGGGGCCCACTATGGCTACACCTTC. It specifies CASTPEEGAHYGYTF.

The J gene is TRBJ2-2, the V gene TRBV10-3, with 8 positions matching TRBD2. The germline V gene encodes CDR1 ENHRY and CDR2 SYGVKD. The length of the CDR3 is 15 residues. After removal of 6 bases from V and 4 bases from J, the junction contained 7 bases not matched to a gene. Here the CDR3 reads CAIRKAAGVTGELFF. The CDR3 DNA follows: TGTGCCATCAGAAAGGCAGCGGGAGTCACCGGGGAGCTGTTTTTT.

V is TRBV7-2 and J is TRBJ1-2, with a possible D match to TRBD1 (6 bases). Trimming removed 4 bases from V and 3 bases from J, with 15 bases in between. The CDR3 has 15 amino acids. CDR1 is SGHTA, CDR2 FQGNSA, per germline. DNA for the CDR3: TGTGCCAGCAGCTACAGGGACCCCTCTGACTATGGCTACACCTTC. Its translation is CASSYRDPSDYGYTF.

The chain is built from TRBV10-3 and TRBJ2-1, with TRBD2 identical over 8 bases. Germline-derived CDR1 and CDR2 are ENHRY and SYGVKD. This CDR3 is 15 amino acids long. After removal of 5 bases from V and 7 bases from J, the junction contained 10 bases not matched to a gene. The CDR3 sequence is CAISKSGSPGNEQFF. The CDR3 DNA reads TGTGCCATCAGTAAAAGCGGGAGCCCGGGGAATGAGCAGTTCTTC.

This sequence joins TRBV6-6 and TRBJ2-5; a possible D gene is TRBD1 (6 bases). Trimming stripped 1 base from V and 2 bases from J, with 11 bases between. The CDR3 covers 15 residues. Germline loops: CDR1 MNHNY, CDR2 SVGAGI (reference sequence). CDR3 in amino acids: CASSYYGQLQETQYF. CDR3 coding DNA: TGTGCCAGCAGTTACTACGGACAGCTTCAAGAGACCCAGTACTTC.

This rearrangement joins TRBV5-6 to TRBJ2-5, with 8 bases matching TRBD2. CDR3 length: 17 amino acids. J was trimmed by 2 bases and V by 3 bases; bases with no gene match: 12. CDR1 is SGHDT, CDR2 YYEEEE, per germline. The CDR3 here is CASSSRRRGAGQETQYF. In nucleotides, the CDR3 is TGTGCCAGCAGCTCCAGAAGGCGGGGGGCGGGGCAAGAGACCCAGTACTTC.

The chain is built from TRBV5-1 and TRBJ2-7, with 9 bases lining up with TRBD2. Germline loops: CDR1 SGHRS, CDR2 YFSETQ. V was pared by 4 bases and J by 3 bases, with 8 bases of the junction left unmatched. This CDR3 spans 15 amino acids. The CDR3 loop reads CASSLRSGGYYEQYF. CDR3 sequence (DNA): TGCGCCAGCAGCCTTCGTAGCGGGGGATACTACGAGCAGTACTTC.

The chain carries TRBV5-1 and TRBJ2-3; 8 positions match TRBD1. Germline loops: CDR1 SGHRS, CDR2 YFSETQ. This CDR3 spans 14 amino acids. The V and J ends lost 4 bases and 6 bases, in that order; junction bases with no gene match: 7. The CDR3 protein is CASSPGQGRDTQYF. The CDR3 bases are TGCGCCAGCAGCCCCGGACAGGGACGTGATACGCAGTATTTT.

The genes are TRBV25-1 and TRBJ2-7; unclear D gene. Germline-derived CDR1 and CDR2 are MGHDK and SYGVNS. The CDR3 totals 14 residues. V lost 7 bases and J 5 bases, leaving 18 bases between the germline ends. CDR3 DNA sequence: TGTGCCAGCATGCCCCTGGGTTTAGAGGACGAGCAGTACTTC. This codes for CASMPLGLEDEQYF.

The chain carries TRBV2 and TRBJ2-5, with 9 positions matching TRBD2. There are 15 residues in the CDR3. Germline-derived CDR1 and CDR2 are SNHLY and FYNNEI. V lost 2 bases and J lost 5; bases outside the gene matches: 6. This CDR3 reads CASSELAGGFETQYF. The DNA of the CDR3 is TGTGCCAGCAGTGAATTGGCGGGAGGGTTTGAGACCCAGTACTTC. The variable domain in full, with the rest retrieved from reference TRBV2 and TRBJ2-5, is EPEVTQTPSHQVTQMGQEVILRCVPISNHLYFYWYRQILGQKVEFLVSFYNNEISEKSEIFDDQFSVERPDGSNFTLKIRSTKLEDSAMYFCASSELAGGFETQYFGPGTRLLVL.

This chain joins TRBV11-1 and TRBJ2-2; the match to TRBD2 covers 10 bases. V dropped 5 bases and J dropped 1; count of bases not matched to a gene: 4. Germline assignment: CDR1 SGHAT and CDR2 FQDESV (reference sequence). The CDR3 is 16 amino acids. CDR3 DNA sequence: TGTGCCAGCAGCATCGGACTAGCGGAGAACACCGGGGAGCTGTTTTTT. Protein sequence: CASSIGLAENTGELFF. Drawing the rest from reference TRBV11-1 and TRBJ2-2, the complete variable domain is EAEVAQSPRYKITEKSQAVAFWCDPISGHATLYWYRQILGQGPELLVQFQDESVVDDSQLPKDRFSAERLKGVDSTLKIQPAELGDSAMYLCASSIGLAENTGELFFGEGSRLTVL.

V is TRBV6-5 and J is TRBJ2-2, with D perhaps TRBD1 (6 bases). CDR1 is MNHEY and CDR2 is SVGAGI in the germline V gene. The V end lost 10 bases, the J end lost 7 bases, and 16 bases lay between the germline ends. The CDR3 is 13 residues long. CDR3 bases: TGTGCCACTCTGGGTGGGGGCGGCGGGGAGCTGTTTTTT. This sequence encodes CATLGGGGGELFF.